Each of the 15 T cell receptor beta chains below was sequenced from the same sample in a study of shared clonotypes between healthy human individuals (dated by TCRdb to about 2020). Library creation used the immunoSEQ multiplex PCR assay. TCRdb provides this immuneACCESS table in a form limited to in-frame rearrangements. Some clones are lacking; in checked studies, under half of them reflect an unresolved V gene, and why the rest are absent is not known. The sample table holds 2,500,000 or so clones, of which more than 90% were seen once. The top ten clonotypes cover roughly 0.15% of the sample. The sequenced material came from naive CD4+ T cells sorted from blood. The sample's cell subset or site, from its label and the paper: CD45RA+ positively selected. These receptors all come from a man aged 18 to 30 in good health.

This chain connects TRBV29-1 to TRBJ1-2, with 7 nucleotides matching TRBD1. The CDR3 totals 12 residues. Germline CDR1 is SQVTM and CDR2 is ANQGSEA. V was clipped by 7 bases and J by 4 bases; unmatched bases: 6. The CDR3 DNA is TGCAGCGATACGACAGGGATCTATGGCTACACCTTC. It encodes CSDTTGIYGYTF.

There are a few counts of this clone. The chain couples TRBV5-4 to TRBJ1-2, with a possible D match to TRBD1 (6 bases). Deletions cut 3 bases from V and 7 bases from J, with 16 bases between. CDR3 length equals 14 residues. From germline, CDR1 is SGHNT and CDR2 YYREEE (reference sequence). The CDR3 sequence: CASSSNQQGAGYTF. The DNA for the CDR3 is TGTGCCAGCAGCTCGAACCAACAGGGTGCTGGCTACACCTTC. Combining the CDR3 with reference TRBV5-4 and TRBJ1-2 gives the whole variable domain ETGVTQSPTHLIKTRGQQVTLRCSSQSGHNTVSWYQQALGQGPQFIFQYYREEENGRGNFPPRFSGLQFPNYSSELNVNALELDDSALYLCASSSNQQGAGYTFGSGTRLTVV.

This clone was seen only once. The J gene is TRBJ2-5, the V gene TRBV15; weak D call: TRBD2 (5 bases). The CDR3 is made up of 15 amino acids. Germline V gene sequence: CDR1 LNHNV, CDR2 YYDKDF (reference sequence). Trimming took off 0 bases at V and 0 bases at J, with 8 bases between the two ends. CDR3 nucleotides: TGTGCCACCAGCAGAGAAGGGAGTTACCAAGAGACCCAGTACTTC. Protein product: CATSREGSYQETQYF.

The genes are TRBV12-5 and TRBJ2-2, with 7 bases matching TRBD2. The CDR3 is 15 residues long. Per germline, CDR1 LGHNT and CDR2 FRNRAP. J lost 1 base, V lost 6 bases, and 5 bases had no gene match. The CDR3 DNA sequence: TGTGCTAGTGGCCCGAGCGGGGTGAACACCGGGGAGCTGTTTTTT. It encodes CASGPSGVNTGELFF.

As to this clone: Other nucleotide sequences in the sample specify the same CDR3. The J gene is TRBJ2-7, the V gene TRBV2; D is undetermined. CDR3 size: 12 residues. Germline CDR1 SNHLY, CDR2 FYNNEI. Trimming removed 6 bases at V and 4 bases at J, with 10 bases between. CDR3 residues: CASSEQSYEQYF. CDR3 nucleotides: TGTGCCAGCAGCGAACAGAGTTACGAGCAGTACTTC.

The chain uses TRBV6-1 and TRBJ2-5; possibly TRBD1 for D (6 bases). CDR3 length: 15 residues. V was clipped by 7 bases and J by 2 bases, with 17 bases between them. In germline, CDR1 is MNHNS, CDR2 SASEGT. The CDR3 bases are TGTGCCAGCACCAGCCGGACAGTTGGTCAAGAGACCCAGTACTTC. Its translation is CASTSRTVGQETQYF.

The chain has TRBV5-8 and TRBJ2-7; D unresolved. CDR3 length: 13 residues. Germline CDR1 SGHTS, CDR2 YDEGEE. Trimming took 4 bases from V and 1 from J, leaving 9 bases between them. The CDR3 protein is CASSRTGSYEQYF. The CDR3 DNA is TGTGCCAGCAGCCGGACCGGATCCTACGAGCAGTACTTC.

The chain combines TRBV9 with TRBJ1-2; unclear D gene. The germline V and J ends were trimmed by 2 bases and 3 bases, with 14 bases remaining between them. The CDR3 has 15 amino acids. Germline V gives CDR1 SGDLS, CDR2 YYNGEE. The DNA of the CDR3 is TGTGCCAGCAGCGTGGTAGGGCATGGTGACTATGGCTACACCTTC. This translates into CASSVVGHGDYGYTF.

The CDR3 nucleotides read TGTGCCAGCAGCCAGACAGGCCCGGGCTACAATGAGCAGTTCTTC. It codes for CASSQTGPGYNEQFF. This chain joins TRBV6-5 and TRBJ2-1; maybe TRBD1 (6 bases). Trimming removed 6 bases at V and 3 bases at J, with 15 bases between. The CDR3 spans 15 residues. The germline V gene encodes CDR1 MNHEY and CDR2 SVGAGI.

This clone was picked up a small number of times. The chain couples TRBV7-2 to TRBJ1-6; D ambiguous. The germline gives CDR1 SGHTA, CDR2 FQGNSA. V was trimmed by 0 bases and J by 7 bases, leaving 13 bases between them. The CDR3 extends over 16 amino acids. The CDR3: CASSLAPLSANSPLHF. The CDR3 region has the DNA TGTGCCAGCAGCTTAGCCCCGCTCTCAGCAAATTCACCCCTCCACTTT.

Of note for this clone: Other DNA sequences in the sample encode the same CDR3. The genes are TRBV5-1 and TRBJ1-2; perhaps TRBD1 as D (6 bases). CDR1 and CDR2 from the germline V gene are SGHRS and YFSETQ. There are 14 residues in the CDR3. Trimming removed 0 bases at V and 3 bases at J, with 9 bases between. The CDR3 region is CASSLEQGYYGYTF. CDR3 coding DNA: TGCGCCAGCAGCTTGGAACAGGGCTACTATGGCTACACCTTC.

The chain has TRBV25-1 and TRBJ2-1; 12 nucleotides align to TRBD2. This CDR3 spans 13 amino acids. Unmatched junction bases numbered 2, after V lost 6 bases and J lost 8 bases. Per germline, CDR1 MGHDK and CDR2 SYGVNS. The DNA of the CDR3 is TGTGCCAGCAGGACTAGCGGGAGAGATGAGCAGTTCTTC. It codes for CASRTSGRDEQFF.

CDR3 sequence: CASSSDRDTQYF. The CDR3 bases are TGTGCCAGCAGCTCCGACAGGGATACGCAGTATTTT. The chain links TRBV11-1 to TRBJ2-3, with D possibly being TRBD1 (6 bases). V lost 4 bases, J lost 6 bases, and 8 bases lay in between. Germline V CDR1 and CDR2: SGHAT, FQDESV (reference sequence). The CDR3 is 12 residues long.

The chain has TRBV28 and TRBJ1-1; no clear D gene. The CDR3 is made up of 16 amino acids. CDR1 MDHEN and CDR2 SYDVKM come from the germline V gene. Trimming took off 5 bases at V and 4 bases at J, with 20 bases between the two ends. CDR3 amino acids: CASSEGRGQQATEAFF. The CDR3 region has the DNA TGTGCCAGCAGTGAAGGTCGTGGGCAGCAAGCCACTGAAGCTTTCTTT.

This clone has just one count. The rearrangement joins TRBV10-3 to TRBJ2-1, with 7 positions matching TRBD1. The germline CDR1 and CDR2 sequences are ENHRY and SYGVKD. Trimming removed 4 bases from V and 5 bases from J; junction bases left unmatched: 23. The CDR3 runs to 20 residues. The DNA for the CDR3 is TGTGCCATCAGTGGACTGCGTTCCCAGGGGGTTCAGGGGCGGGACAATGAGCAGTTCTTC. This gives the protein CAISGLRSQGVQGRDNEQFF.